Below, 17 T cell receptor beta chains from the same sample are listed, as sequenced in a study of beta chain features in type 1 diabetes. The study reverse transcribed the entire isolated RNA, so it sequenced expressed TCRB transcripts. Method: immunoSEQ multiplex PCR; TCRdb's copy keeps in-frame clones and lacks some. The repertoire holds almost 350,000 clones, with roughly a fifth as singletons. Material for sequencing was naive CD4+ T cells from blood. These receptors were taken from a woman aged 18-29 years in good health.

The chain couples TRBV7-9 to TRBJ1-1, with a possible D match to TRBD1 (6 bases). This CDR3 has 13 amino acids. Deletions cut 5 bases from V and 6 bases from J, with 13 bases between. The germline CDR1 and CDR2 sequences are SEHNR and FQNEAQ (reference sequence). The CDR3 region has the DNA TGTGCCAGCAGCCGATCAGGGGTATCTGAAGCTTTCTTT. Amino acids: CASSRSGVSEAFF. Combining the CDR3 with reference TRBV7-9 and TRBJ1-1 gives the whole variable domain DTGVSQNPRHKITKRGQNVTFRCDPISEHNRLYWYRQTLGQGPEFLTYFQNEAQLEKSRLLSDRFSAERPKGSFSTLEIQRTEQGDSAMYLCASSRSGVSEAFFGQGTRLTVV.

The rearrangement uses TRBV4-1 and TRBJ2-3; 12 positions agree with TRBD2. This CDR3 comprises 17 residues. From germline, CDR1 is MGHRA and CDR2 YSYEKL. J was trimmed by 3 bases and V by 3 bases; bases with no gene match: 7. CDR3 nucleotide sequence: TGCGCCAGCAGCCAGCTCGCGACTAGCGGGGGAACAGATACGCAGTATTTT. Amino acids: CASSQLATSGGTDTQYF.

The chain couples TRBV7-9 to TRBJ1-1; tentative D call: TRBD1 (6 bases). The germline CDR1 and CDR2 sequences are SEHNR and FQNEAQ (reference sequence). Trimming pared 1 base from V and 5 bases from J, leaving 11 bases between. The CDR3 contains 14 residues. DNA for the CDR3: TGTGCCAGCAGCTTAGAGACAGGTCTTACTGAAGCTTTCTTT. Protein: CASSLETGLTEAFF.

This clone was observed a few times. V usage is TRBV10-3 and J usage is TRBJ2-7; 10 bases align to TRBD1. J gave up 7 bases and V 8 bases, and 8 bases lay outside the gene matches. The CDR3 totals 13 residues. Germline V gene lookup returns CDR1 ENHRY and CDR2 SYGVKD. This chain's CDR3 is CAIVDRGLREQYF. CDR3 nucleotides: TGTGCCATCGTAGACAGGGGGCTGCGGGAGCAGTACTTC.

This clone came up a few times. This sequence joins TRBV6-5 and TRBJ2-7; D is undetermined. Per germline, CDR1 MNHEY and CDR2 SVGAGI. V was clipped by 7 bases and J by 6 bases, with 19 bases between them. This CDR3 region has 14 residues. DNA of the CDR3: TGTGCCAGCATCCCTATACAGAGCTCAGGCGAGCAGTACTTC. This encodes CASIPIQSSGEQYF.

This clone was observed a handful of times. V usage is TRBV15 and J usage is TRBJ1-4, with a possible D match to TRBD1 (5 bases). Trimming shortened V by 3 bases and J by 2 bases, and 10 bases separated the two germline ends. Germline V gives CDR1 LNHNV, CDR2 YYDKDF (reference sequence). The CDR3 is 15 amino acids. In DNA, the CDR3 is TGTGCCACCAGCAGCGGGACTTCGACTAATGAAAAACTGTTTTTT. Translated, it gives CATSSGTSTNEKLFF. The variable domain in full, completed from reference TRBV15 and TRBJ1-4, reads DAMVIQNPRYQVTQFGKPVTLSCSQTLNHNVMYWYQQKSSQAPKLLFHYYDKDFNNEADTPDNFQSRRPNTSFCFLDIRSPGLGDTAMYLCATSSGTSTNEKLFFGSGTQLSVL.

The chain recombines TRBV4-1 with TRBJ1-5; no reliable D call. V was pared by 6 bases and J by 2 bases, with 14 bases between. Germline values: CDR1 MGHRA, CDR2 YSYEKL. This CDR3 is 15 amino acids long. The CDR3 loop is CASRATRFGNQPQHF. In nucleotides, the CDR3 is TGCGCCAGCAGGGCCACGAGGTTTGGCAATCAGCCCCAGCATTTT.

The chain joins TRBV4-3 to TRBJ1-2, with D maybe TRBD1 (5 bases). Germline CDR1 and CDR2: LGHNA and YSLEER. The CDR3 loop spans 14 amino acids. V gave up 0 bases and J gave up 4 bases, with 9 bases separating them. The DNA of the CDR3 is TGCGCCAGCAGCCAAGATGACAGTTCCTATGGCTACACCTTC. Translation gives CASSQDDSSYGYTF.

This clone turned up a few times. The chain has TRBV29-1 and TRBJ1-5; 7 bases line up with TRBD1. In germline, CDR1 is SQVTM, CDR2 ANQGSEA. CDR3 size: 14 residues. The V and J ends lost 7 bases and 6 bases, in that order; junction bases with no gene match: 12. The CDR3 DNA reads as TGCAGCGCTCTCGAGGGGGCGAAAGGTCAGCCCCAGCATTTT. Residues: CSALEGAKGQPQHF.

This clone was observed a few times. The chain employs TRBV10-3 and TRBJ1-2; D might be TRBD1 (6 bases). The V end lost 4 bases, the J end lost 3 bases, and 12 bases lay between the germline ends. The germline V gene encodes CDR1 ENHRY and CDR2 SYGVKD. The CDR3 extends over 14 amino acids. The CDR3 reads CAISGGTIDYGYTF. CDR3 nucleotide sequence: TGTGCCATCAGTGGGGGGACAATCGACTATGGCTACACCTTC.

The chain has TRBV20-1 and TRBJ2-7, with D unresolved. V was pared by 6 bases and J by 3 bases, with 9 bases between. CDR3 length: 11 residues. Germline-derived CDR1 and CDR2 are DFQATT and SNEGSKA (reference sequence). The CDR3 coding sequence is TGCAGTGCCAGGAAGGACTACGAGCAGTACTTC. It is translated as CSARKDYEQYF.

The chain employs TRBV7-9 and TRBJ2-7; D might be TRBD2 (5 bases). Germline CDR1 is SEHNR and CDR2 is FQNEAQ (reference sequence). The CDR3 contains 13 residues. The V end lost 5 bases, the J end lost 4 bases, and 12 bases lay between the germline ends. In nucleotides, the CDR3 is TGTGCCAGCAGCCCCCGGACTTCTTACGAGCAGTACTTC. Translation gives CASSPRTSYEQYF.

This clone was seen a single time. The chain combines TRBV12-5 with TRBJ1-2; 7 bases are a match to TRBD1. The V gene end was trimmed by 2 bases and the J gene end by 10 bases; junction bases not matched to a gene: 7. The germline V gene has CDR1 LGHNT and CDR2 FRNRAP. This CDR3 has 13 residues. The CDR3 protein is CASGLSGQVYYTF. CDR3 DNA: TGTGCTAGTGGTTTGAGTGGACAGGTTTACTACACCTTC.

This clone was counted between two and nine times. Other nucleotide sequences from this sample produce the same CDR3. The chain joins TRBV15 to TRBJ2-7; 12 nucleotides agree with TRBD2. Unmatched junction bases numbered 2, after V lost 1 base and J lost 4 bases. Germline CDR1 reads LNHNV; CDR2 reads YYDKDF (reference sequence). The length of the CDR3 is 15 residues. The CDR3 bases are TGTGCCACCAGCAGAGCCCTAGCGGGAGGGTACGAGCAGTACTTC. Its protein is CATSRALAGGYEQYF.

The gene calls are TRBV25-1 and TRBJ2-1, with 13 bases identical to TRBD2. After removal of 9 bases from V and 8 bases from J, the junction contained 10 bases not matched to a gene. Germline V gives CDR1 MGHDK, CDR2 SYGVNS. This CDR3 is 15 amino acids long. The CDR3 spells CASQELAGGLHEQFF. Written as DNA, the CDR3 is TGTGCCAGTCAGGAACTAGCGGGGGGGCTCCATGAGCAGTTCTTC.

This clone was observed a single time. For the CDR3, the DNA is TGTGCCAGCTCACCCGGACTTAACACCGGGGAGCTGTTTTTT. Encoded protein: CASSPGLNTGELFF. The rearrangement uses TRBV18 and TRBJ2-2, with D possibly TRBD2 on 5 matching bases. Trimming removed 3 bases at V and 2 bases at J, with 7 bases between. CDR1 and CDR2 (germline): KGHSH, LQKENI. This CDR3 region has 14 residues.

CDR3 in amino acids: CASSIEFLGETQYF. In DNA, the CDR3 is TGTGCCAGTAGTATAGAATTTCTCGGAGAGACCCAGTACTTC. V and J are TRBV19 and TRBJ2-5; D is unresolved. Germline V lookup: CDR1 LNHDA, CDR2 SQIVND (reference sequence). CDR3 size: 14 residues. The V gene lost 0 bases and the J gene lost 4 bases, with 9 bases spanning the gap.